This T cell receptor beta chain was sequenced during a study of T cell responses to AZD1222 COVID-19 vaccine. Study-wide context: Doses given second, at about 4 or about 12 weeks, were pooled.

General study results and limits: Distributed over spike, vaccine-associated CD4 TCRs predominated at 160-218 and 743-854. The peak T cell response came first, and repertoires were sampled only after it.

TCRdb's table, derived via immunoSEQ multiplex PCR, lists solely in-frame clones and lacks some. The sample contains 95,000 to 150,000 clones, around 88% of which appear only once. Details on this clone: Its cognate antigen is unknown.

This specimen was peripheral blood, taken on day 0 of AZD1222 vaccination. This clonotype was obtained from an adult in good health.

CDR3 sequence (DNA): TGTGCCAGCAGTTTCCGGGACAGGGGCTCGACTTTCTTT. Amino acids: CASSFRDRGSTFF. The V gene is TRBV28, the J gene TRBJ1-1; 10 positions match TRBD1. With V trimmed by 3 bases and J by 12 bases, 7 bases remained unmatched. Germline values: CDR1 MDHEN, CDR2 SYDVKM. This CDR3 region has 13 residues.